This TCR beta chain stems from a study of T-cell reconstitution after alpha-beta-depleted transplantation in children. It was with unique molecular identifiers that the TCRbeta library was prepared. TCRdb recomputed calls from the PCR reads with MiXCR, one row per CDR3 protein. The sample lists about 440,000 distinct CDR3 sequences, approximately 42% occurring once. Whole-study findings and limits: Several hundred rapidly expanded clones from non-depleted graft cells reportedly supplied alpha-beta T cells about two months post-transplant.

A remark on this clonotype: Antigen: not known.

V was pared by 5 bases and J by 3 bases, with 4 bases of the junction left unmatched. Germline CDR1 is SGHTA and CDR2 is FQGTGA. The length of the CDR3 is 14 residues. This specimen consisted of PBMCs, obtained before TCRalphabeta/CD19-depleted stem cell transplant. This clonotype originated in a girl aged 2 to 9 with aplastic anemia, due to receive a stem cell transplant. The chain employs TRBV7-3 and TRBJ1-1; the match to TRBD1 covers 9 bases. The CDR3 here is CASSEQGADTEAFF. CDR3 coding DNA: TGTGCCAGCAGCGAACAGGGGGCGGACACTGAAGCTTTCTTT.